These 31 T cell receptor beta chains came from one sample sequenced in a study of T cell responses to AZD1222 COVID-19 vaccine. Produced via immunoSEQ multiplex PCR; TCRdb's table is partial and in-frame only. The table shows around 130,000 clones, with about 93% occurring only once. Here the sequenced sample was peripheral blood, taken on day 0 of AZD1222 vaccination. Receptors originate from an adult in good health.

The genes are TRBV20-1 and TRBJ1-2, with D unclear. CDR3 size: 11 residues. Germline CDR1 is DFQATT and CDR2 is SNEGSKA (reference sequence). V gave up 6 bases and J gave up 4 bases, with 9 bases separating them. CDR3 protein: CSAWNSYGYTF. The CDR3 DNA sequence: TGCAGTGCCTGGAACAGCTATGGCTACACCTTC.

This rearrangement joins TRBV6-5 to TRBJ2-7; D is possibly TRBD2 (7 bases). V was cut by 5 bases and J by 0 bases, with 14 bases left in between. The CDR3 consists of 15 residues. CDR1 is MNHEY, CDR2 SVGAGI, per germline. DNA for the CDR3: TGTGCCAGCAGTCCATGGGGGGGCTTCTCCTACGAGCAGTACTTC. It encodes CASSPWGGFSYEQYF.

This clone appeared once. The chain has TRBV4-1 and TRBJ1-2, with TRBD1 identical over 12 bases. V was clipped by 3 bases and J by 7 bases; unmatched bases: 6. The CDR3 sequence is 15 residues long. CDR1 and CDR2 from the germline V gene are MGHRA and YSYEKL. In DNA form, the CDR3 reads TGCGCCAGCAGCCAGCCGGGACAGGGGGCGGGTGGCTACACCTTC. Translating it yields CASSQPGQGAGGYTF.

The CDR3 DNA is TGTGCCAGCAGTCCGGGACAGCGCAACACCATATATTTT. Protein: CASSPGQRNTIYF. The rearrangement links TRBV6-5 to TRBJ1-3; 7 bases are shared with TRBD1. Germline V CDR1 and CDR2: MNHEY, SVGAGI. The CDR3 extends over 13 amino acids. V gave up 5 bases and J gave up 7 bases; unmatched junction bases: 5.

The chain employs TRBV6-1 and TRBJ1-1; tentatively, D is TRBD1 (6 bases). There are 13 residues in the CDR3. Germline-derived CDR1 and CDR2 are MNHNS and SASEGT. Trimming shortened V by 3 bases and J by 7 bases, and 12 bases separated the two germline ends. The CDR3 nucleotides read TGTGCCAGCAGTGAGGAGGACAGAGGTGAAGCTTTCTTT. Translated: CASSEEDRGEAFF.

The chain carries TRBV3-1 (or the pseudogene TRBV3-2) and TRBJ1-2; tentatively, D is TRBD1 (6 bases). Germline CDR1 LGHDT, CDR2 YNNKEL (reference sequence). Trimming stripped 3 bases from V and 3 bases from J, with 11 bases between. The CDR3 consists of 14 residues. Here the CDR3 reads CASSHLNRDYGYTF. CDR3 sequence (DNA): TGTGCCAGCAGCCATTTAAACAGGGACTATGGCTACACCTTC.

The rearrangement uses TRBV11-2 and TRBJ1-1; D perhaps matches TRBD1 (5 bases). The ends were cut back, 3 bases at V and 0 bases at J, with 11 bases in the middle. The CDR3 is made up of 15 amino acids. Germline CDR1 is SGHAT and CDR2 is FQNNGV. CDR3 sequence: CASSFTGVMNTEAFF. The CDR3 DNA is TGTGCCAGCAGCTTTACAGGAGTGATGAACACTGAAGCTTTCTTT.

The CDR3 bases are TGTGCCAGCAGCTTTAGGTCGGGGGTTTCTCCTATCCACGAGCAGTACTTC. Protein: CASSFRSGVSPIHEQYF. The chain joins TRBV7-9 to TRBJ2-7, with a possible D match to TRBD2 (6 bases). CDR1 and CDR2 from the germline V gene are SEHNR and FQNEAQ (reference sequence). This CDR3 has 17 residues. V was clipped by 3 bases and J by 5 bases, with 23 bases between them. Full variable domain (missing parts from reference TRBV7-9 and TRBJ2-7): DTGVSQNPRHKITKRGQNVTFRCDPISEHNRLYWYRQTLGQGPEFLTYFQNEAQLEKSRLLSDRFSAERPKGSFSTLEIQRTEQGDSAMYLCASSFRSGVSPIHEQYFGPGTRLTVT.

The gene calls are TRBV14 and TRBJ1-1, with D possibly TRBD1 on 5 matching bases. Trimming pared 0 bases from V and 1 base from J, leaving 12 bases between. CDR3 length equals 16 residues. In germline, CDR1 is SGHDN, CDR2 FVKESK. Here the CDR3 reads CASSQDIGAANTEAFF. The CDR3, as DNA: TGTGCCAGCAGCCAAGATATCGGGGCTGCGAACACTGAAGCTTTCTTT.

V gene TRBV19 combines with J gene TRBJ2-1; 14 positions match TRBD2. The germline V gene encodes CDR1 LNHDA and CDR2 SQIVND (reference sequence). This CDR3 region has 17 residues. V was clipped by 0 bases and J by 8 bases; unmatched bases: 6. DNA of the CDR3: TGTGCCAGTAGTATAGATTGGACTAGCGGGGGGTGGGATGAGCAGTTCTTC. Its protein is CASSIDWTSGGWDEQFF. The full variable domain, with the rest looked up from reference TRBV19 and TRBJ2-1, is DGGITQSPKYLFRKEGQNVTLSCEQNLNHDAMYWYRQDPGQGLRLIYYSQIVNDFQKGDIAEGYSVSREKKESFPLTVTSAQKNPTAFYLCASSIDWTSGGWDEQFFGPGTRLTVL.

This chain links TRBV6-5 with TRBJ2-1, with no clear D. This CDR3 comprises 13 residues. In germline, CDR1 is MNHEY, CDR2 SVGAGI. V was clipped by 2 bases and J by 3 bases, with 5 bases between them. The DNA for the CDR3 is TGTGCCAGCAGTTACGGGAACTACAATGAGCAGTTCTTC. Its protein is CASSYGNYNEQFF.

This rearrangement joins TRBV14 to TRBJ2-1, with a possible D match to TRBD2 (6 bases). Trimming removed 4 bases at V and 0 bases at J, with 13 bases between. The germline V gene encodes CDR1 SGHDN and CDR2 FVKESK. The CDR3 spans 16 residues. The CDR3 region has the DNA TGTGCCAGCAGCCCTGTGGCGGGGCGCTCCTACAATGAGCAGTTCTTC. Its translation is CASSPVAGRSYNEQFF.

CDR3 sequence reads: CASSFLGTGTYNEQFF. CDR3 sequence (DNA): TGTGCCAGCAGCTTCTTGGGGACGGGAACCTACAATGAGCAGTTCTTC. V gene TRBV5-4 combines with J gene TRBJ2-1; D possibly uses TRBD1 or TRBD2 (5 bases each). Between the trimmed V and J ends, which lost 2 bases and 2 bases, there was a span of 14 bases. The CDR3 extends over 16 amino acids. Germline CDR1 reads SGHNT; CDR2 reads YYREEE (reference sequence).

The chain carries TRBV19 and TRBJ1-5; D is unresolved. The V and J ends lost 4 bases and 4 bases respectively, with 8 bases between them. The CDR3 is made up of 13 amino acids. The germline CDR1 and CDR2 sequences are LNHDA and SQIVND (reference sequence). DNA for the CDR3: TGTGCCAGTAGTAGGTCGGTTAATCAGCCCCAGCATTTT. Translated, it gives CASSRSVNQPQHF.

This clone has a single count. V gene TRBV29-1 combines with J gene TRBJ1-1, with a tentative D call TRBD1 (6 bases). The CDR3 has 13 residues. V was cut by 2 bases and J by 1 base, with 8 bases left in between. Per the germline V gene, CDR1 is SQVTM and CDR2 is ANQGSEA. The CDR3 sequence is CSVERGGNTEAFF. The CDR3 DNA reads TGCAGCGTTGAAAGGGGGGGGAACACTGAAGCTTTCTTT. The full variable domain, its missing parts supplied by reference TRBV29-1 and TRBJ1-1, is SAVISQKPSRDICQRGTSLTIQCQVDSQVTMMFWYRQQPGQSLTLIATANQGSEATYESGFVIDKFPISRPNLTFSTLTVSNMSPEDSSIYLCSVERGGNTEAFFGQGTRLTVV.

This clone has a handful of counts. The chain joins TRBV3-1 (or the pseudogene TRBV3-2) to TRBJ2-6; D gene uncertain. Trimming removed 2 bases at V and 15 bases at J, with 11 bases between. CDR1 LGHDT and CDR2 YNNKEL come from the germline V gene (reference sequence). This CDR3 spans 12 amino acids. This CDR3 is CASSQSVRALTF. CDR3 sequence (DNA): TGTGCCAGCAGCCAAAGTGTACGGGCCCTGACTTTC.

This sequence joins TRBV4-2 and TRBJ1-1; 9 bases are shared with TRBD1. The CDR3 covers 15 residues. Germline V lookup: CDR1 LGHNA, CDR2 YNFKEQ. J gave up 7 bases and V 0 bases, and 6 bases lay outside the gene matches. DNA of the CDR3: TGTGCCAGCAGCCAAGAACAGGGGGCTTCTTTTGAAGCTTTCTTT. Translated, it gives CASSQEQGASFEAFF.

The DNA for the CDR3 is TGTGCCAGTCATTGGACAGACGTGGGAGATGGCTACACCTTC. It is translated as CASHWTDVGDGYTF. This rearrangement joins TRBV19 to TRBJ1-2; D perhaps matches TRBD1 (6 bases). Germline V gene sequence: CDR1 LNHDA, CDR2 SQIVND (reference sequence). The V end lost 8 bases, the J end lost 6 bases, and 19 bases lay between the germline ends. The CDR3 runs 14 residues.

This chain's CDR3 is CASSSHYRERGQPQHF. CDR3 in DNA: TGTGCCAGCAGCTCCCATTACCGGGAGAGAGGACAGCCCCAGCATTTT. The chain is built from TRBV5-6 and TRBJ1-5; D not resolved. With 3 bases removed from V and 7 bases from J, the gap between germline ends came to 20 bases. The length of the CDR3 is 16 residues. Germline V gene lookup returns CDR1 SGHDT and CDR2 YYEEEE.

The genes are TRBV10-3 and TRBJ1-1; perhaps TRBD1 as D (6 bases). The CDR3 contains 12 residues. CDR1 is ENHRY, CDR2 SYGVKD, per germline. V lost 7 bases, J lost 7 bases, and 13 bases lay in between. The CDR3: CAINTGAGEAFF. The CDR3 DNA reads as TGTGCCATCAATACGGGGGCCGGTGAAGCTTTCTTT.

The J gene is TRBJ1-5, the V gene TRBV5-1; D gene ambiguous. The V and J ends lost 0 bases and 7 bases respectively, with 8 bases between them. This CDR3 is built from 13 residues. The germline V gene encodes CDR1 SGHRS and CDR2 YFSETQ. CDR3 sequence reads: CASSLVLGQPQHF. CDR3 DNA: TGCGCCAGCAGCTTGGTTCTCGGCCAGCCCCAGCATTTT.

V and J are TRBV5-6 and TRBJ2-7, with TRBD2 matching over 7 bases. The CDR3 spans 13 residues. Germline V gene data show CDR1 as SGHDT and CDR2 as YYEEEE. V gave up 4 bases and J gave up 6 bases; unmatched junction bases: 7. The CDR3 nucleotides are TGTGCCAGCAGCCGTTCGAGGGAGGGCGAGCAGTACTTC. Its translation: CASSRSREGEQYF.

The rearrangement links TRBV13 to TRBJ2-3, with a possible D match to TRBD2 (5 bases). Trimming took 5 bases from V and 0 from J, leaving 12 bases between them. Germline V lookup: CDR1 PRHDT, CDR2 FYEKMQ (reference sequence). CDR3 length equals 15 residues. The CDR3 sequence is CASSPRRLSTDTQYF. The CDR3 DNA is TGTGCCAGCAGCCCCCGGAGGCTTAGCACAGATACGCAGTATTTT.

The gene calls are TRBV3-1 (or the pseudogene TRBV3-2) and TRBJ1-2; D uncertain. The V end was cut by 0 bases, the J end by 5 bases, with 7 bases between. CDR3 length: 13 residues. CDR1 and CDR2 from the germline V gene are LGHDT and YNNKEL (reference sequence). CDR3 loop: CASSQDSVYGYTF. CDR3 DNA: TGTGCCAGCAGCCAAGATAGCGTGTATGGCTACACCTTC.

This clone was observed once. This sequence joins TRBV2 and TRBJ1-6; 7 bases are shared with TRBD1. The length of the CDR3 is 15 residues. V trimming: 7 bases; J trimming: 5 bases; junction bases outside the gene matches: 8. Per germline, CDR1 SNHLY and CDR2 FYNNEI. The CDR3 DNA reads TGTGCCAGCATTAGACAGGGAGGCGATAATTCACCCCTCCACTTT. Its protein product is CASIRQGGDNSPLHF.

The V gene is TRBV18, the J gene TRBJ2-2; maybe TRBD1 (5 bases). The CDR3 contains 14 residues. V shed 6 bases and J shed 2 bases, with 10 bases lying between them. The germline V gene encodes CDR1 KGHSH and CDR2 LQKENI. The CDR3 region is CASSLGHNTGELFF. CDR3 nucleotide sequence: TGTGCCAGCTCCCTAGGACATAACACCGGGGAGCTGTTTTTT.

The rearrangement joins TRBV9 to TRBJ1-6; 7 bases are shared with TRBD1. Germline CDR1 and CDR2: SGDLS and YYNGEE. With V trimmed by 0 bases and J by 7 bases, 10 bases remained unmatched. This CDR3 spans 17 amino acids. This CDR3 reads CASSVEAGGYGNSPLHF. The CDR3 nucleotides read TGTGCCAGCAGCGTAGAGGCAGGGGGATATGGAAATTCACCCCTCCACTTT.

The J gene is TRBJ1-2, the V gene TRBV4-2; the D gene is possibly TRBD1 (6 bases). The CDR3 has 15 amino acids. The V gene lost 0 bases and the J gene lost 7 bases, with 15 bases spanning the gap. Germline CDR1 is LGHNA and CDR2 is YNFKEQ. CDR3 bases: TGTGCCAGCAGCCAAGATCTACAGGGAGGACTTGGCTACACCTTC. It encodes CASSQDLQGGLGYTF.

V gene TRBV3-1 (or the pseudogene TRBV3-2) combines with J gene TRBJ2-5; possibly TRBD1 for D (5 bases). This CDR3 region has 13 residues. V was shortened by 0 bases and J by 4 bases, with 6 bases between the two germline ends. CDR1 LGHDT and CDR2 YNNKEL come from the germline V gene (reference sequence). The CDR3 nucleotides read TGTGCCAGCAGCCAAGAGACAGCAGAGACCCAGTACTTC. Translation: CASSQETAETQYF.

The chain combines TRBV10-3 with TRBJ2-7; 10 bases line up with TRBD2. V lost 6 bases, J lost 3 bases, and 8 bases stayed unmatched. The germline CDR1 and CDR2 sequences are ENHRY and SYGVKD. The CDR3 runs 15 residues. The CDR3 coding sequence is TGTGCCATCAGGGCCGGTACTAGCGGGGACTACGAGCAGTACTTC. Its translation: CAIRAGTSGDYEQYF.

The chain couples TRBV6-5 to TRBJ1-6; no firm D call. With 6 bases removed from V and 7 bases from J, the gap between germline ends came to 10 bases. The CDR3 extends over 13 amino acids. CDR1 and CDR2 (germline): MNHEY, SVGAGI. The CDR3 reads CASSPMGNSPLHF. CDR3 nucleotides: TGTGCCAGCAGCCCCATGGGGAATTCACCCCTCCACTTT.